A selection of T cell receptor beta chains follows, all from one sample in a study of beta chain features in type 1 diabetes. Clones were sequenced by immunoSEQ multiplex PCR, and TCRdb holds only the in-frame ones, with some missing. The top ten hold under 0.02% of the sample, which has over 350,000 clones, approximately 16% seen once. The sample was naive CD4+ T cells from blood. The source of these receptors is a woman aged 18-29 years in good health. Each CDR3 is given with its conserved first and last residue. D genes are given only for firm matches. Size is stated for part of the rows, as once, few or many counts, or as a class when the clone is expanded.

>TRBJ2-6|18|TRBD1|few|TRBV4-1
CASSRSQGAHSGANVLTF
TGCGCCAGCAGCCGAAGTCAGGGGGCCCACTCTGGGGCCAACGTCCTGACTTTC
>TRBJ1-4|16|.|.|TRBV9
CASSLNGGPTNEKLFF
TGTGCCAGCAGCCTTAACGGAGGCCCAACTAATGAAAAACTGTTTTTT
>TRBJ2-7|13|.|few|TRBV6-1
CASSGTGTYEQYF
TGTGCCAGCAGTGGAACCGGGACCTACGAGCAGTACTTC
>TRBJ2-7|15|.|.|TRBV30
CAWRAPDTRLKEQYF
TGTGCCTGGAGGGCCCCGGACACCCGTCTCAAGGAGCAGTACTTC
>TRBJ2-5|12|TRBD2|.|TRBV2
CGLAGPQETQYF
TGCGGACTAGCGGGACCCCAAGAGACCCAGTACTTC
>TRBJ2-1|16|TRBD2|.|TRBV15
CATRVGTSGRGDEQFF
TGTGCCACCAGGGTTGGGACTAGCGGGAGGGGCGATGAGCAGTTCTTC
>TRBJ2-2|14|.|few|TRBV7-8
CASSLQGNTGELFF
TGTGCCAGCAGCTTGCAGGGCAACACCGGGGAGCTGTTTTTT
>TRBJ1-2|12|TRBD1|few|TRBV19
CASSPRDSGYTF
TGTGCCAGTAGTCCAAGGGACAGTGGCTACACCTTC
>TRBJ1-1|14|.|.|TRBV28
CASSFSNMNTEAFF
TGTGCCAGCAGTTTCTCCAACATGAACACTGAAGCTTTCTTT
>TRBJ2-1|12|TRBD1|few|TRBV10-3
CAISGQGNEQFF
TGTGCCATCAGTGGACAGGGGAATGAGCAGTTCTTC
>TRBJ1-1|13|.|few|TRBV5-1
CASSVGQNTEAFF
TGCGCCAGCAGCGTAGGACAGAACACTGAAGCTTTCTTT
>TRBJ2-1|15|TRBD2|.|TRBV28
CASSLGLAGGNEQFF
TGTGCCAGCAGTTTGGGGCTAGCGGGAGGAAATGAGCAGTTCTTC
>TRBJ2-3|15|TRBD2|.|TRBV7-3
CASSVRDYATDTQYF
TGTGCCAGCAGCGTCCGGGACTACGCTACAGATACGCAGTATTTT
>TRBJ2-5|14|.|few|TRBV9
CASNPGAPQETQYF
TGTGCCAGCAACCCGGGAGCCCCGCAAGAGACCCAGTACTTC
>TRBJ2-7|12|TRBD1|.|TRBV29-1
CSVADRAGEQYF
TGCAGCGTCGCGGACAGGGCGGGCGAGCAGTACTTC
>TRBJ2-5|13|TRBD1|few|TRBV29-1
CSVIQGAGETQYF
TGCAGCGTTATACAGGGGGCTGGGGAGACCCAGTACTTC
>TRBJ2-7|14|TRBD1|.|TRBV10-3
CATSGGQELYEQYF
TGTGCCACCTCCGGGGGACAGGAGCTGTACGAGCAGTACTTC
>TRBJ2-3|17|TRBD2|.|TRBV23-1
CASTASLAVSREDTQYF
TGCGCCAGCACCGCAAGTCTAGCGGTCTCTAGGGAAGATACGCAGTATTTT